The 2 T cell receptor beta chains listed next were all sequenced from one sample in a study of CD8 T cells in Susac syndrome. RNA, at roughly 0.5 to 1 ug, was reverse transcribed with random hexamers. TCRdb independently ran MiXCR on the immunoSEQ multiplex PCR reads; one entry per CDR3 protein. The data show roughly 160,000 distinct CDR3 sequences, 90% to 95% seen once. The source material was CD4+ T cells from PBMCs. Receptor source: a human donor in good health.

The chain uses TRBV20-1 and TRBJ2-5; TRBD1 aligns across 8 bases. Germline CDR1 is DFQATT and CDR2 is SNEGSKA (reference sequence). The trim removed 6 bases at V and 4 bases at J, leaving 10 bases unmatched. This CDR3 contains 14 residues. The CDR3 sequence is CSAPRQGNIETQYF. DNA of the CDR3: TGCAGTGCACCCCGACAGGGGAACATAGAGACCCAGTACTTC.

The rearrangement joins TRBV29-1 to TRBJ1-1; a possible D gene is TRBD1 (6 bases). Germline CDR1 is SQVTM and CDR2 is ANQGSEA. This CDR3 has 11 amino acids. V gave up 7 bases and J gave up 5 bases, with 11 bases separating them. The CDR3 DNA is TGCAGCGCCCGGACAGAAACTGAAGCTTTCTTT. Its protein is CSARTETEAFF.